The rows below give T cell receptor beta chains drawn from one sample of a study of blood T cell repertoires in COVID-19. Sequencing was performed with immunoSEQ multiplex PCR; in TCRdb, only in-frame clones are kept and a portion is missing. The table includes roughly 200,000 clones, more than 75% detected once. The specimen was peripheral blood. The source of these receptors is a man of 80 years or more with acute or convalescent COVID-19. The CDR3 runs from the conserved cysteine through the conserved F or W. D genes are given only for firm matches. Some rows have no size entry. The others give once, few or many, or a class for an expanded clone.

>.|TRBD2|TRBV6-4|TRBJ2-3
CASSDRLAGGLDTQYF
TGTGCCAGCAGTGACCGTCTAGCGGGAGGGCTTGATACGCAGTATTTT
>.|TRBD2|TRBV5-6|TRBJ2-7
CASSLRASGSYEQYF
TGTGCCAGCAGCTTGCGGGCTAGCGGCTCCTACGAGCAGTACTTC
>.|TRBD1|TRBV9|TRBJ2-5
CASSVGWQGAGETQYF
TGTGCCAGCAGCGTAGGATGGCAGGGGGCTGGGGAGACCCAGTACTTC
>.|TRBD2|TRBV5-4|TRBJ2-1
CASSQGLAGGTTGSPEQFF
TGTGCCAGCAGCCAAGGACTAGCGGGAGGTACCACCGGGTCGCCTGAGCAGTTCTTC
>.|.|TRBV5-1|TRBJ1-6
CASSLESNSPLHF
TGCGCCAGCAGCTTGGAGAGTAATTCACCCCTCCACTTT
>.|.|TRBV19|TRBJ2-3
CASSIAIQGDTQYF
TGTGCCAGTAGTATTGCAATCCAGGGGGATACGCAGTATTTT
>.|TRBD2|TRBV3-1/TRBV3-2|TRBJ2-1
CASSQGGGRREDEQFF
TGTGCCAGCAGCCAAGGTGGCGGGAGGCGTGAGGATGAGCAGTTCTTC
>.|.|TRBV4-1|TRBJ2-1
CASSQGGGRVNEQFF
TGCGCCAGCAGCCAAGGGGGCGGAAGGGTCAATGAGCAGTTCTTC
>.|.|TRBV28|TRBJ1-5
CASSPPTGPGKAQHF
TGTGCCAGCAGCCCCCCGACAGGACCAGGGAAAGCCCAGCATTTT
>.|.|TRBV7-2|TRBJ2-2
CASSLDPRLGELFF
TGTGCCAGCAGCTTAGACCCGAGACTCGGGGAGCTGTTTTTT
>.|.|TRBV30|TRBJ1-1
CAWIGQYFEAFF
TGTGCCTGGATCGGACAGTACTTTGAAGCTTTCTTT
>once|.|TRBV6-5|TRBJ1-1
CASSRGTEAFF
TGTGCCAGCAGTCGCGGTACTGAAGCTTTCTTT
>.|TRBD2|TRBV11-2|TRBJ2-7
CASSLGARGAGVSYEQYF
TGTGCCAGCAGCTTAGGGGCCCGTGGGGCGGGGGTCTCCTACGAGCAGTACTTC
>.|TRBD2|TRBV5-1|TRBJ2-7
CASSRTSGTYEQYF
TGCGCCAGCAGCCGGACTAGCGGTACCTACGAGCAGTACTTC
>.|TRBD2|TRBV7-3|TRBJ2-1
CASSSALSGRSYNEQFF
TGTGCCAGCAGTTCTGCCTTGAGCGGGAGAAGCTACAATGAGCAGTTCTTC
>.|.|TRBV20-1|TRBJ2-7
CSASPSYEQYF
TGCAGTGCTAGTCCGTCCTACGAGCAGTACTTC
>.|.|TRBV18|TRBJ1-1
CASSANVRGTEAFF
TGTGCCAGCTCAGCCAATGTGCGAGGGACTGAAGCTTTCTTT
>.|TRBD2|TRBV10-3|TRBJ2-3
CAIGEAGGTDTQYF
TGTGCCATCGGGGAAGCGGGGGGCACAGATACGCAGTATTTT
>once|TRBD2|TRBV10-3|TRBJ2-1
CAIRAGGNNEQFF
TGTGCCATCAGAGCGGGGGGCAACAATGAGCAGTTCTTC
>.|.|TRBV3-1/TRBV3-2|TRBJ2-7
CASSPTGAASGTYEQYF
TGTGCCAGCAGTCCGACAGGGGCCGCTAGCGGGACCTACGAGCAGTACTTC
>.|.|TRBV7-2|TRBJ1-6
CASTSRSGKRNSPLHF
TGTGCCAGCACCTCGCGGAGTGGTAAAAGGAATTCACCCCTCCACTTT
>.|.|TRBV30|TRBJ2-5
CAWRYRGETQYF
TGTGCCTGGAGGTACCGAGGGGAGACCCAGTACTTC
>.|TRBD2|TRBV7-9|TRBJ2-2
CASSPRLKLAELNTGELFF
TGTGCCAGCAGCCCGCGATTGAAGCTAGCGGAGCTTAACACCGGGGAGCTGTTTTTT
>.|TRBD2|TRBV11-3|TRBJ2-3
CASSLDPSGVTDTQYF
TGTGCCAGCAGCTTAGATCCCAGCGGGGTCACAGATACGCAGTATTTT
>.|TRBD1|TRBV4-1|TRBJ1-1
CASSQGMGQLNTEAFF
TGCGCCAGCAGCCAAGGAATGGGACAGTTGAACACTGAAGCTTTCTTT
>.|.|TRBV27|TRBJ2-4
CASSRVGHIQYF
TGTGCCAGCAGCAGGGTAGGACACATTCAGTACTTC
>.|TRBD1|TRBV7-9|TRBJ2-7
CASSLEVSGRGPYEQYF
TGTGCCAGCAGCTTAGAGGTCTCGGGCAGGGGGCCCTACGAGCAGTACTTC
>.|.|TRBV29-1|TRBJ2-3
CSVDRDREADTQYF
TGCAGCGTTGACCGTGACAGGGAGGCAGATACGCAGTATTTT
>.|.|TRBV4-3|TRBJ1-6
CASSQGSSYNSPLHF
TGCGCCAGCAGCCAAGGGAGCTCCTATAATTCACCCCTCCACTTT
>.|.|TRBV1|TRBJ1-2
CTSSLDLDREIGYTF
TGCACCAGCAGCCTTGACCTGGACAGGGAGATTGGCTACACCTTC
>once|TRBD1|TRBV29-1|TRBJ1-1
CSSRTGGNTEAFF
TGCAGCTCACGGACAGGCGGTAACACTGAAGCTTTCTTT
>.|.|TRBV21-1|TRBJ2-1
CASSHQRLAECNEQFF
TGTGCCAGCAGCCACCAGCGGCTAGCGGAGTGCAATGAGCAGTTCTTC
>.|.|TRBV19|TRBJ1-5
CASSKVGATNRPQHF
TGTGCCAGTAGTAAGGTAGGCGCTACTAATAGGCCCCAGCATTTT
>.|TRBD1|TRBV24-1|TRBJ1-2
CATSELQTGDRRRYGYTF
TGTGCCACCAGTGAACTTCAAACGGGGGACAGGAGAAGGTATGGCTACACCTTC
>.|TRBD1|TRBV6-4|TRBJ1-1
CASSEGQGLEAFF
TGTGCCAGCAGTGAGGGACAGGGGCTTGAAGCTTTCTTT
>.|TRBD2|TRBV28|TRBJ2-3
CASSLGGSRSDTQYF
TGTGCCAGCAGTTTAGGCGGGAGTAGGTCAGATACGCAGTATTTT
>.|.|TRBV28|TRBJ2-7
CASSPPLEQYF
TGTGCCAGCAGTCCCCCCCTAGAGCAGTACTTC
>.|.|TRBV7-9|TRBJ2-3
CASSLIAGTSGDTQYF
TGTGCCAGCAGCCTCATCGCGGGCACATCCGGAGATACGCAGTATTTT
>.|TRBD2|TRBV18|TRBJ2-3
CASSPPPSGKIDTQYF
TGTGCCAGCTCACCACCGCCTAGCGGGAAAATAGATACGCAGTATTTT
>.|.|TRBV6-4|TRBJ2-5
CASQKETQYF
TGTGCCAGCCAGAAAGAGACCCAGTACTTC
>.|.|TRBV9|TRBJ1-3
CASSVDPYRENTIYF
TGTGCCAGCAGCGTGGACCCCTATCGGGAAAACACCATATATTTT
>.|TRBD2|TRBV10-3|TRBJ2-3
CATAPGTSGSDTQYF
TGTGCCACCGCCCCCGGGACTAGCGGGAGTGATACGCAGTATTTT
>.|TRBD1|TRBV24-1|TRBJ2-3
CATSPTQLTGPRTDTQYF
TGTGCCACCAGTCCGACCCAGCTGACAGGGCCCCGCACAGATACGCAGTATTTT
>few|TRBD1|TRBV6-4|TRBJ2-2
CASSDSGTGGDTGELFF
TGTGCCAGCAGTGACTCGGGGACAGGGGGAGACACCGGGGAGCTGTTTTTT
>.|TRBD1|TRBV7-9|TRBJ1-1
CASSDTGAVTFF
TGTGCCAGCAGCGACACAGGGGCGGTAACTTTCTTT
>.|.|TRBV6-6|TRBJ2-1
CASSYPQASSGTEQFF
TGTGCCAGCAGTTACCCCCAGGCCTCTTCCGGGACAGAGCAGTTCTTC
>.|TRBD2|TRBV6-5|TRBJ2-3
CASKAGGTRTDTQYF
TGTGCCAGCAAGGCGGGAGGAACCCGCACAGATACGCAGTATTTT
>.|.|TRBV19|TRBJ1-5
CASSTGGGQPQHF
TGTGCCAGTAGTACTGGGGGCGGTCAGCCCCAGCATTTT
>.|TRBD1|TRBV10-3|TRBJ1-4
CAISEPTGGKNEKLFF
TGTGCCATCAGTGAGCCGACAGGGGGAAAGAATGAAAAACTGTTTTTT